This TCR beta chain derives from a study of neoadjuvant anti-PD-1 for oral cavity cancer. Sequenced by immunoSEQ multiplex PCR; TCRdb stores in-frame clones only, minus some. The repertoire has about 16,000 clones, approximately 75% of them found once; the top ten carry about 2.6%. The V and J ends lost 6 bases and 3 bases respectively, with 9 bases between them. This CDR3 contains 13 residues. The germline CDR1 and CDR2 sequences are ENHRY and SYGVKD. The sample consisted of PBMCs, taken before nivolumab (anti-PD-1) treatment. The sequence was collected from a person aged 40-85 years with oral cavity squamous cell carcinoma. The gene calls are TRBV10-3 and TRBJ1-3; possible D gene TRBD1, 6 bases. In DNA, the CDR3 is TGTGCCATCAGCACAGGGCTTGGAAACACCATATATTTT. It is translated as CAISTGLGNTIYF.